These 10 T cell receptor beta chains came from one sample sequenced in a study of blood T cell repertoires in COVID-19. Clones were read by immunoSEQ multiplex PCR, and TCRdb kept only the in-frame ones, dropping some. The table shows 200,000 to 300,000 clones, with 86% occurring only once. Sequences were obtained from peripheral blood. These receptors all come from a man aged 55 to 69 with acute or convalescent COVID-19.

The chain links TRBV27 to TRBJ2-1; tentatively, D is TRBD1 (6 bases). The germline V and J ends were trimmed by 6 bases and 3 bases, with 18 bases remaining between them. This CDR3 has 16 amino acids. Germline loops: CDR1 MNHEY, CDR2 SMNVEV (reference sequence). The CDR3 DNA reads as TGTGCCAGCAGCCTACAGGGAAGGACATACTACAATGAGCAGTTCTTC. Its translation is CASSLQGRTYYNEQFF.

The chain recombines TRBV9 with TRBJ2-7; 9 positions match TRBD2. Germline values: CDR1 SGDLS, CDR2 YYNGEE. V shed 4 bases and J 6 bases; nucleotides not matched to a gene: 11. This CDR3 has 15 amino acids. CDR3 sequence: CASSPSGGLAGEQYF. The CDR3 DNA follows: TGTGCCAGCAGCCCTTCCGGGGGACTAGCCGGCGAGCAGTACTTC.

The chain is built from TRBV15 and TRBJ1-3; TRBD1 matches at 10 bases. Losses at the gene ends were 2 bases for V and 8 bases for J; bases not matched to a gene: 9. Germline V gene lookup returns CDR1 LNHNV and CDR2 YYDKDF (reference sequence). CDR3 length: 16 residues. The CDR3 coding sequence is TGTGCCACCAGCAGATCACAGGACAGGGGGAGGGACACCATATATTTT. Translation: CATSRSQDRGRDTIYF.

The V gene is TRBV19, the J gene TRBJ1-5; D is perhaps TRBD1 (6 bases). The V gene's germline CDR1 is LNHDA and CDR2 SQIVND (reference sequence). This CDR3 has 15 amino acids. Trimming removed 7 bases at V and 3 bases at J, with 16 bases between. CDR3 bases: TGTGCCAGTATCTTCTCCGGACAGTACAATCAGCCCCAGCATTTT. This sequence encodes CASIFSGQYNQPQHF.

This clone has just a few counts. This rearrangement joins TRBV7-2 to TRBJ1-2; 10 positions agree with TRBD1. J gave up 8 bases and V 3 bases, and 9 bases lay outside the gene matches. CDR3 size: 15 residues. Germline values: CDR1 SGHTA, CDR2 FQGNSA. The CDR3 sequence: CASSFRDRGLGGYTF. The CDR3 nucleotides are TGTGCCAGCAGCTTTCGGGACAGGGGATTGGGAGGCTACACCTTC.

The chain uses TRBV28 and TRBJ1-4, with D possibly matching TRBD1 (6 bases). Per the germline V gene, CDR1 is MDHEN and CDR2 is SYDVKM. This CDR3 is built from 15 residues. V lost 3 bases and J 4 bases, leaving 12 bases between the germline ends. CDR3 in amino acids: CASSLSARGNEKLFF. CDR3 nucleotides: TGTGCCAGCAGTTTGTCCGCCAGGGGTAATGAAAAACTGTTTTTT.

The chain is built from TRBV7-8 and TRBJ2-7; 9 bases are shared with TRBD1. The J segment lost 3 bases and the V segment lost 4 bases, leaving 7 bases of the junction unmatched. Germline CDR1 is SGHVS and CDR2 is FQNEAQ. This CDR3 is 15 amino acids long. CDR3 region: CASSYRTGVSYEQYF. The CDR3 DNA reads TGTGCCAGCAGCTACCGGACAGGGGTAAGCTACGAGCAGTACTTC.

The gene calls are TRBV2 and TRBJ1-1; TRBD1 matches at 9 bases. Trimming took 5 bases from V and 7 from J; bases not matched to a gene: 8. Germline CDR1 reads SNHLY; CDR2 reads FYNNEI. This CDR3 comprises 14 residues. The CDR3 region has the DNA TGTGCCAGCAGTACAGGGGGCCGGGCGGTTGAAGCTTTCTTT. This translates into CASSTGGRAVEAFF. The full variable domain, with the rest looked up from reference TRBV2 and TRBJ1-1, is EPEVTQTPSHQVTQMGQEVILRCVPISNHLYFYWYRQILGQKVEFLVSFYNNEISEKSEIFDDQFSVERPDGSNFTLKIRSTKLEDSAMYFCASSTGGRAVEAFFGQGTRLTVV.

The chain couples TRBV6-5 to TRBJ1-2; D possibly corresponds to TRBD1 (5 bases). Per germline, CDR1 MNHEY and CDR2 SVGAGI. With 10 bases removed from V and 0 bases from J, the gap between germline ends came to 18 bases. The CDR3 is 15 amino acids. The CDR3 nucleotides are TGTGCCACCTGGCGGGGCGATGGCGCTAACTATGGCTACACCTTC. Protein sequence: CATWRGDGANYGYTF.

The chain uses TRBV6-5 and TRBJ1-5; no clear D. CDR1 is MNHEY and CDR2 is SVGAGI in the germline V gene. The V end was cut by 5 bases, the J end by 9 bases, with 14 bases between. The CDR3 extends over 13 amino acids. The CDR3 is CASSTSSSGPQHF. The CDR3 DNA is TGTGCCAGCAGTACCAGTAGCTCGGGGCCCCAGCATTTT.